This T cell receptor (beta chain) comes out of a study of shared clonotypes between healthy human individuals (dated by TCRdb to 2018 to 2021). Regarding the complete study: The cohort included a few men and a couple of women between 18 and 49 years of age. For each donor, CD4 naive and CD4 memory were each given three plates, CD8 naive was given two plates, and CD8 memory was given one plate. Blood TCR repertoires of about 5 healthy adults were deeply sequenced to estimate repertoire size and the extent of clonotype sharing between individuals. Libraries were prepared and TCR repertoires were sequenced by different laboratories using diverse techniques, in order to increase sequencing depth and limit assay-specific biases. Per donor, leukapheresis produced somewhere between about 0.9 and 9.5 billion PBMCs. Points the paper makes about the study in general: Pairwise subsampling indicated that sequencing depth was expected to affect the degree of clonotype sharing among donors. When a handful of donors were compared, the shared fraction of clonotypes was around 4.6% for naive CD4, about 4% for naive CD8, 2.3% for memory CD4, and 0.4% for memory CD8. Incomplete sequencing was indicated by rarefaction of sorted-subset datasets, despite the large sequencing depth. Compared with non-shared clonotypes, clonotypes shared by all four sorted-subset donors had higher generation probabilities. The genetic and exposure-history diversity represented was limited by the small number of donors. Sampling was limited to blood, and TCR repertoires in tissue likely differ from TCR repertoires in blood. Larger estimated clonotype richness was generally found for naive subsets than for memory subsets.

The CDR3 holds 15 amino acids from the cysteine to the phenylalanine. Solely the CDR3 DNA is kept, with 45 bases framed from the first base. V is pruned by 3 bases and J by 4 bases, leaving 1 base of the junction without a gene match. Per the germline V gene, LGHNT is the CDR1 and FRNRAP is the CDR2. In this sample, this clone turned up once. The antigen it binds to is not known. No clone much larger than this one lies a single base away; base qualities are absent. The donors were healthy, HIV-negative adults who had no recently reported acute infections or vaccinations. All donors were Caucasian adults living in Nashville, Tennessee, USA. CD4+ T cells were enriched through magnetic negative selection, after which naive cells were positively selected on CD45RA and the remaining negative fraction served as the memory subset. Blood was collected by leukapheresis, and PBMCs were isolated by Ficoll-Histopaque density gradient centrifugation and then cryopreserved in liquid nitrogen vapor phase. Purity and quantity of every magnetically sorted T cell population were checked by analytical flow cytometry. Genomic DNA was isolated from every sorted fraction and measured by UV absorbance on a Nanodrop 2000c.

Using the deep immunoSEQ assay, TCR CDR3 regions were amplified from genomic DNA by multiplex PCR. Extracted genomic DNA from each cell subset was spread evenly across all wells of several immunoSEQ 96-well plates, with each plate serving as a replicate. For sorted subsets, about 210 ng of genomic DNA, equivalent to 25,000 to 35,000 T cell genomes, went into each replicate PCR. Purified libraries were measured with a Qubit 3.0 fluorometer, size-checked on a Bioanalyzer 2100, and measured again with the KAPA Library Quantification kit. A separate single-read 150-cycle Illumina NextSeq 550 flow cell was used to sequence each immunoSEQ 96-well plate. In the authors' own workflow: Because the immunoSEQ output included only junctional sequences and no quality scores, the filtering could not be the same as the filtering used for full-length reads. To assign V/J genes and CDR3, sequences were annotated against IMGT germline references using PyIR, a Python wrapper for IgBLAST v1.9. Any read was removed if the V/J assignment was weak (E-value above 1e-6), the CDR3 was missing, or the read contained stop codons, out-of-frame junctions, or ambiguous translated residues. V3J clonotypes were defined as sequences sharing the same inferred V gene, J gene, and CDR3 amino acid sequence. Percentage overlap between repertoires was calculated by dividing the number of shared unique clonotypes by the size of the smaller repertoire. Repertoire richness was assessed with RTK rarefaction, the Chao1 estimator, and Recon v2.1 estimates of unobserved clonotypes. For all TCRbeta clonotypes obtained by the gDNA method from a few donors, generation probabilities were computed with OLGA. The source is immuneACCESS, and TCRdb retained only in-frame sequences with V and J called. Part of the clones is not carried over; for the studies checked, unresolved V genes explain less than half of this, and the remainder is unexplained. The DNA was the basis for D and trimming; V, J and clone size are from that table. In all, the sample holds some 2,500,000 clones, and 85% to 95% of those were seen once. The top ten hold 0.3% to 0.45% of the sample.

The chain is assembled from TRBV12-5 and TRBJ1-3, and TRBD1 aligns with 12 junction nucleotides. The clonotype was recovered from a young man in good health. Some clones in this sample may be carry-over from other donors' samples. Material: naive CD4+ T cells from PBMCs. The cell subset or site tag for this specimen amounts to: CD45RA+ positively selected. The encoded CDR3 is CASGFGTGGGNTIYF. The DNA sequence is as follows: TGTGCTAGTGGTTTTGGGACAGGGGGCGGAAACACCATATATTTT.